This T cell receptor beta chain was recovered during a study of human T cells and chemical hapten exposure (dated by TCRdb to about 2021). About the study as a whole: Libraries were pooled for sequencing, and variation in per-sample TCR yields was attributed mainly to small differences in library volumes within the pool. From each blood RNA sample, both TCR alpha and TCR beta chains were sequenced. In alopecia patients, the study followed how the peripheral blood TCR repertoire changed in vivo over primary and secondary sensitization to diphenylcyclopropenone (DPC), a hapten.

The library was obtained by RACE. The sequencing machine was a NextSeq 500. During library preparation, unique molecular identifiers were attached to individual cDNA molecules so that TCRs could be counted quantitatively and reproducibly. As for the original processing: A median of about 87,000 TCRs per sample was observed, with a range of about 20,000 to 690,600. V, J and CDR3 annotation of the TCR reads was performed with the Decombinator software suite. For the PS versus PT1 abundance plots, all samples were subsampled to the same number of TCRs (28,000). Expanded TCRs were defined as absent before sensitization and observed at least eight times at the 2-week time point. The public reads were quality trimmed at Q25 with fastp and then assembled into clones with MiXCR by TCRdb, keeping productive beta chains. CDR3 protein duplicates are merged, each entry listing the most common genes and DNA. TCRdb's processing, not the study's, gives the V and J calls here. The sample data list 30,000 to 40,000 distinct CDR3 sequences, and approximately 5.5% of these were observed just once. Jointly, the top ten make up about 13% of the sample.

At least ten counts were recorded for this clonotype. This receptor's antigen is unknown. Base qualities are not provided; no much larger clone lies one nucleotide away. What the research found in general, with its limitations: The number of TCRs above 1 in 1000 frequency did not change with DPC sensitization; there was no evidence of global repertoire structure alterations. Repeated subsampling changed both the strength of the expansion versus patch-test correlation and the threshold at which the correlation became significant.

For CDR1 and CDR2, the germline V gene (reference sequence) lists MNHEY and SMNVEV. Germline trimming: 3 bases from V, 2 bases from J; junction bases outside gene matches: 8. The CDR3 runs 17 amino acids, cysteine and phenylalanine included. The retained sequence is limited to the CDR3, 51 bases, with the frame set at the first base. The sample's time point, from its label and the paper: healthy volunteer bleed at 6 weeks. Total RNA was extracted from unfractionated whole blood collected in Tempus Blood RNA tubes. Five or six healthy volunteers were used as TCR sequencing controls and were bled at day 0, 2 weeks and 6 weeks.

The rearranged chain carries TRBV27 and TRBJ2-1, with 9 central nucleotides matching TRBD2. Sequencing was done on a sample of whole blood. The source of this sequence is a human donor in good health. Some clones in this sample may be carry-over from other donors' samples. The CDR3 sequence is CASSFLAGRFTYNEQFF. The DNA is TGTGCCAGCAGTTTTCTAGCGGGGCGCTTTACCTACAATGAGCAGTTCTTC.